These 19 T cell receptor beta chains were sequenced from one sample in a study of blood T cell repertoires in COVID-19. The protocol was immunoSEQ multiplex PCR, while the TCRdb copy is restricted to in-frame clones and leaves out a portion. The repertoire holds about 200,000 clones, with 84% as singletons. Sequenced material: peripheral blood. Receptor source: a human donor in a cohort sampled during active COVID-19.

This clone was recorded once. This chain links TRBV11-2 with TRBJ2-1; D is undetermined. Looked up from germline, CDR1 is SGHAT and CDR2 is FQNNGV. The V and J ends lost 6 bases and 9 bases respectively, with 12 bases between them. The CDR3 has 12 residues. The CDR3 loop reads CASSSLSTEQFF. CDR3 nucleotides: TGTGCCAGCAGTTCTTTGAGCACTGAGCAGTTCTTC.

CDR3 loop: CASSIESRFSEAFF. In nucleotides, the CDR3 is TGTGCCAGTAGTATAGAATCTAGGTTTTCCGAAGCTTTCTTT. The chain uses TRBV19 and TRBJ1-1; D not certain. V lost 0 bases, J lost 8 bases, and 13 bases lay in between. CDR1 is LNHDA and CDR2 is SQIVND in the germline V gene (reference sequence). The CDR3 sequence is 14 residues long.

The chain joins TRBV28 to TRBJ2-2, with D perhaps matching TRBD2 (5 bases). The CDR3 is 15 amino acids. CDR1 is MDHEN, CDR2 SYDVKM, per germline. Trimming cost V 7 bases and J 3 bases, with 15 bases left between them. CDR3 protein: CASNPLGEYTGELFF. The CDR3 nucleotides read TGTGCCAGCAATCCTCTGGGAGAATACACCGGGGAGCTGTTTTTT.

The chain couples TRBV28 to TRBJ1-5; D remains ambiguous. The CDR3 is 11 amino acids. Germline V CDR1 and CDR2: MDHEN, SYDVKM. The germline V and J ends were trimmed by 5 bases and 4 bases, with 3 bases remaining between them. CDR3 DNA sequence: TGTGCCAGCAGTCTTAATCAGCCCCAGCATTTT. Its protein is CASSLNQPQHF. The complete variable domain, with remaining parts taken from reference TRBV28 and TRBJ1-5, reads DVKVTQSSRYLVKRTGEKVFLECVQDMDHENMFWYRQDPGLGLRLIYFSYDVKMKEKGDIPEGYSVSREKKERFSLILESASTNQTSMYLCASSLNQPQHFGDGTRLSIL.

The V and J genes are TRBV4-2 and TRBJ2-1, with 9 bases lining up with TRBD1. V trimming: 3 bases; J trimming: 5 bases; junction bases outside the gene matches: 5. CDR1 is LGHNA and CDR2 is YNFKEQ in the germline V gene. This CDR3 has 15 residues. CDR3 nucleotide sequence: TGTGCCAGCAGCCACCCGGGGACAGGGAACAATGAGCAGTTCTTC. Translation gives CASSHPGTGNNEQFF.

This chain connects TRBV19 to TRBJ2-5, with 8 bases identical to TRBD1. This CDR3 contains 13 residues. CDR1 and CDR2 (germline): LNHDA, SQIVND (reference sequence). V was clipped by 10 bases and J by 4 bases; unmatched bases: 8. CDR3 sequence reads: CATSRQGRETQYF. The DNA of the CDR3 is TGTGCCACCAGTAGACAGGGGCGAGAGACCCAGTACTTC. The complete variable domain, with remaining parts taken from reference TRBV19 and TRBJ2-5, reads DGGITQSPKYLFRKEGQNVTLSCEQNLNHDAMYWYRQDPGQGLRLIYYSQIVNDFQKGDIAEGYSVSREKKESFPLTVTSAQKNPTAFYLCATSRQGRETQYFGPGTRLLVL.

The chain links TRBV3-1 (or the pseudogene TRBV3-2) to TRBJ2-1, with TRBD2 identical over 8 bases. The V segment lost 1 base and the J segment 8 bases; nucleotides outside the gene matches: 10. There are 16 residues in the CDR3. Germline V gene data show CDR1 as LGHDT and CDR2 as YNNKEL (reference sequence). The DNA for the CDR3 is TGTGCCAGCAGCCAAGTCGGTAGCGGGAACCCTTATGAGCAGTTCTTC. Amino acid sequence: CASSQVGSGNPYEQFF.

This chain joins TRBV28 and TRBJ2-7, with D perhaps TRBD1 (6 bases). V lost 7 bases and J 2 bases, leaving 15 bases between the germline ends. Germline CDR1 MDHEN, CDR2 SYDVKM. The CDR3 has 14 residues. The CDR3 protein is CASKGRTATYEQYF. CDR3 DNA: TGTGCCAGCAAAGGACGGACAGCGACCTACGAGCAGTACTTC.

This chain's CDR3 is CASSSLAGGEDTQYF. CDR3 DNA: TGTGCCAGTAGTTCTCTAGCGGGAGGAGAGGATACGCAGTATTTT. The V gene is TRBV19, the J gene TRBJ2-3, with 11 bases aligning to TRBD2. The V gene end was trimmed by 5 bases and the J gene end by 6 bases; junction bases not matched to a gene: 7. Germline CDR1 reads LNHDA; CDR2 reads SQIVND (reference sequence). The CDR3 has 15 amino acids. Drawing the rest from reference TRBV19 and TRBJ2-3, the complete variable domain is DGGITQSPKYLFRKEGQNVTLSCEQNLNHDAMYWYRQDPGQGLRLIYYSQIVNDFQKGDIAEGYSVSREKKESFPLTVTSAQKNPTAFYLCASSSLAGGEDTQYFGPGTRLTVL.

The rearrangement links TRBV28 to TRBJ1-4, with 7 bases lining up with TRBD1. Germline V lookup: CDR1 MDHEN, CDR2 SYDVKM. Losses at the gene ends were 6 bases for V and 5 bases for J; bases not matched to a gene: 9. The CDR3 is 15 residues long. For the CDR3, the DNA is TGTGCCAGCAGATTTGAGGACAGGCAAAATGAAAAACTGTTTTTT. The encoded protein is CASRFEDRQNEKLFF.

The CDR3 bases are TGTGCCAGCAGGACAGGCCCCGGGAGGGCAGATACGCAGTATTTT. Amino acids: CASRTGPGRADTQYF. The chain uses TRBV2 and TRBJ2-3; 8 positions match TRBD2. Germline lookup yields CDR1 SNHLY and CDR2 FYNNEI. The CDR3 is made up of 15 amino acids. V trimming: 6 bases; J trimming: 4 bases; junction bases outside the gene matches: 9. Filled out from reference TRBV2 and TRBJ2-3, the complete variable domain reads EPEVTQTPSHQVTQMGQEVILRCVPISNHLYFYWYRQILGQKVEFLVSFYNNEISEKSEIFDDQFSVERPDGSNFTLKIRSTKLEDSAMYFCASRTGPGRADTQYFGPGTRLTVL.

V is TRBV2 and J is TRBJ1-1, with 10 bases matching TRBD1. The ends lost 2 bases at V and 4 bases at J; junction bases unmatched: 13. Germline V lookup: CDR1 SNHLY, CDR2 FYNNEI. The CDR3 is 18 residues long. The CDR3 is CASSETSTGGLRSTEAFF. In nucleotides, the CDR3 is TGTGCCAGCAGTGAAACGTCGACAGGGGGCCTTAGGTCCACTGAAGCTTTCTTT. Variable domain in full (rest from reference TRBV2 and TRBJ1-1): EPEVTQTPSHQVTQMGQEVILRCVPISNHLYFYWYRQILGQKVEFLVSFYNNEISEKSEIFDDQFSVERPDGSNFTLKIRSTKLEDSAMYFCASSETSTGGLRSTEAFFGQGTRLTVV.

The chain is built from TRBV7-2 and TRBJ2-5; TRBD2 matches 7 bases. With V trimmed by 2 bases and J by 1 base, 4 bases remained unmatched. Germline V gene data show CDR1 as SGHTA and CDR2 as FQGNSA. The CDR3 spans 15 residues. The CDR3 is CASSLSGARQETQYF. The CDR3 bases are TGTGCCAGCAGCTTAAGCGGGGCCCGCCAAGAGACCCAGTACTTC. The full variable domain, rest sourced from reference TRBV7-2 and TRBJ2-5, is GAGVSQSPSNKVTEKGKDVELRCDPISGHTALYWYRQSLGQGLEFLIYFQGNSAPDKSGLPSDRFSAERTGGSVSTLTIQRTQQEDSAVYLCASSLSGARQETQYFGPGTRLLVL.

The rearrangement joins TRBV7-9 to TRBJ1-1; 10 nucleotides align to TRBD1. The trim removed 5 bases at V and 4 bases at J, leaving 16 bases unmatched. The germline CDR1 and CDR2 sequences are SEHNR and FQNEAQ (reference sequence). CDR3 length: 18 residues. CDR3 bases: TGTGCCAGCAGCCATTGGCCGGATATATGGACAGGGGGCACTGAAGCTTTCTTT. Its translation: CASSHWPDIWTGGTEAFF.

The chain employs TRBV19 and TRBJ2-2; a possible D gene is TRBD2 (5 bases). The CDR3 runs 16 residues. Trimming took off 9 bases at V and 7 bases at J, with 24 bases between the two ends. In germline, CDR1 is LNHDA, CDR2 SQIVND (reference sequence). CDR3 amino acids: CASRGPRAFLNGELFF. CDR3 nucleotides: TGTGCCAGCAGAGGGCCGCGGGCTTTCCTCAACGGGGAGCTGTTTTTT.

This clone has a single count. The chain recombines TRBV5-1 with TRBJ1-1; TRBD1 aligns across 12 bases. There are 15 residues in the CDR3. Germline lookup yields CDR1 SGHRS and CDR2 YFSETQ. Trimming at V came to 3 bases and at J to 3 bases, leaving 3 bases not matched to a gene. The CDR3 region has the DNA TGCGCCAGCAGCTCCCGGGACAGGGGGCACACTGAAGCTTTCTTT. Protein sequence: CASSSRDRGHTEAFF.

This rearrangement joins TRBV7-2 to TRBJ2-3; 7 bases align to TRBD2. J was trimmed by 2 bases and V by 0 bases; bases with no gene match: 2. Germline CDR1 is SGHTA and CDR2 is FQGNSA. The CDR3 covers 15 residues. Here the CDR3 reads CASSLASGYTDTQYF. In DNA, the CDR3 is TGTGCCAGCAGCTTAGCTAGCGGGTACACAGATACGCAGTATTTT. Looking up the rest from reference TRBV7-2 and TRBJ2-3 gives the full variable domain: GAGVSQSPSNKVTEKGKDVELRCDPISGHTALYWYRQSLGQGLEFLIYFQGNSAPDKSGLPSDRFSAERTGGSVSTLTIQRTQQEDSAVYLCASSLASGYTDTQYFGPGTRLTVL.

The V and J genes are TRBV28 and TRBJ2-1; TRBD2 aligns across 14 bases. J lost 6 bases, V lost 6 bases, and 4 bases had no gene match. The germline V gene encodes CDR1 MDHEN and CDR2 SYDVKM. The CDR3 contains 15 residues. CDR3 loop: CASRTGLAGANEQFF. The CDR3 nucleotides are TGTGCCAGCAGAACGGGACTAGCGGGAGCCAATGAGCAGTTCTTC.

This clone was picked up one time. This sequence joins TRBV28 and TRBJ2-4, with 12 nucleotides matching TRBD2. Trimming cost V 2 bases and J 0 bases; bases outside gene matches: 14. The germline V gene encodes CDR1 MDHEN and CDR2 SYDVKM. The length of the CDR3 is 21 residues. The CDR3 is CASSLTVSGTSGPRAKNIQYF. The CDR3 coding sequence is TGTGCCAGCAGTTTAACAGTCTCCGGGACTAGCGGGCCTAGAGCCAAAAACATTCAGTACTTC.